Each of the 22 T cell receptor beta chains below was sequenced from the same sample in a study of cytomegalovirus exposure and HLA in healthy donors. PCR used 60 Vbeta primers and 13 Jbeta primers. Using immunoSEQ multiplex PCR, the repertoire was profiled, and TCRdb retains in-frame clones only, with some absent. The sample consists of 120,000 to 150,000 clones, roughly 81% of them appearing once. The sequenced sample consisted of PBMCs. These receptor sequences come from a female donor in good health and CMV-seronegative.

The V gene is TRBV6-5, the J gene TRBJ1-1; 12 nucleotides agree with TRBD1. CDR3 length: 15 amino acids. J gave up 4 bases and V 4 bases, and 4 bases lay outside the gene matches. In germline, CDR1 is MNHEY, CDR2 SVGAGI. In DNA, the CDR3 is TGTGCCAGCAGTTTTCCGGGACAGGGGGCCACTGAAGCTTTCTTT. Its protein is CASSFPGQGATEAFF.

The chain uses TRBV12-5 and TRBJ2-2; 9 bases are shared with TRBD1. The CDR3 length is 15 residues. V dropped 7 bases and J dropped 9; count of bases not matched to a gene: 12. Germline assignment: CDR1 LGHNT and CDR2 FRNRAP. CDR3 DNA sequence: TGTGCTAGTGCACCGTGGGGGACAGGGACCCGGGAGCTGTTTTTT. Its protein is CASAPWGTGTRELFF.

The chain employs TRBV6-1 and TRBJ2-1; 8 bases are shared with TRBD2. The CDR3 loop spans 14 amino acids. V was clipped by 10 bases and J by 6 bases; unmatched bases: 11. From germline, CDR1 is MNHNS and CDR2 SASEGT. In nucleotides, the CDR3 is TGTGCCACCCAACAGCGGGAGTCTCTCAATGAGCAGTTCTTC. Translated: CATQQRESLNEQFF.

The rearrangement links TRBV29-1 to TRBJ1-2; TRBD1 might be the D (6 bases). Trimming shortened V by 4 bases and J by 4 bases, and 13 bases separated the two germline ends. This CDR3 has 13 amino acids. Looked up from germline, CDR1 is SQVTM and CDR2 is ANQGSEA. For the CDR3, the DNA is TGCAGCGTTGTGGCAGGGGTGTCCTATGGCTACACCTTC. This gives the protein CSVVAGVSYGYTF.

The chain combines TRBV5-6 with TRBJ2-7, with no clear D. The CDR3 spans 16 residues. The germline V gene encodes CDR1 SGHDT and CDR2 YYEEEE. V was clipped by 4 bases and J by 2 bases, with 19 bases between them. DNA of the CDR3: TGTGCCAGCAGCCCAAACGTGGGCCGAAGCACCTACGAGCAGTACTTC. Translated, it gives CASSPNVGRSTYEQYF.

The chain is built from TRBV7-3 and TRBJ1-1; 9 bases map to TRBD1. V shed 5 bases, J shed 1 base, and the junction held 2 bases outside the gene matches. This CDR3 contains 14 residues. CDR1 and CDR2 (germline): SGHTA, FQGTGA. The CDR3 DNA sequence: TGTGCCAGCAGCACAGGGGGCCCGAACACTGAAGCTTTCTTT. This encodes CASSTGGPNTEAFF. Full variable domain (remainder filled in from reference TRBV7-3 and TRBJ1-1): GAGVSQTPSNKVTEKGKYVELRCDPISGHTALYWYRQSLGQGPEFLIYFQGTGAADDSGLPNDRFFAVRPEGSVSTLKIQRTERGDSAVYLCASSTGGPNTEAFFGQGTRLTVV.

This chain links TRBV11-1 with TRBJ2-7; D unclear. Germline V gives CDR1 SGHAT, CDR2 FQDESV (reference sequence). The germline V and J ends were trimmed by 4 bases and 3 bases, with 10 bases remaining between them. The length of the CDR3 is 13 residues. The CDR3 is CASSSLTGYEQYF. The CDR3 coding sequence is TGTGCCAGCAGCTCCCTTACCGGCTACGAGCAGTACTTC.

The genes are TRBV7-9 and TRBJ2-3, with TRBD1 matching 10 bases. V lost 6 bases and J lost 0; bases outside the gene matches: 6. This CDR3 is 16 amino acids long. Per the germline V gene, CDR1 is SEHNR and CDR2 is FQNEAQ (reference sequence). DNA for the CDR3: TGTGCCAGCAGGGCCGACAGGGGGCCCAGCACAGATACGCAGTATTTT. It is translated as CASRADRGPSTDTQYF.

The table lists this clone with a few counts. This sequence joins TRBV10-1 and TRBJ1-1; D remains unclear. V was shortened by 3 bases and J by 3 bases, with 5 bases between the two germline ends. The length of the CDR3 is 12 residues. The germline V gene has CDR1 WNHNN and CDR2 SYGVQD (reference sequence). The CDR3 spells CASSEPDTEAFF. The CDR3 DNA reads TGCGCCAGCAGTGAACCAGACACTGAAGCTTTCTTT.

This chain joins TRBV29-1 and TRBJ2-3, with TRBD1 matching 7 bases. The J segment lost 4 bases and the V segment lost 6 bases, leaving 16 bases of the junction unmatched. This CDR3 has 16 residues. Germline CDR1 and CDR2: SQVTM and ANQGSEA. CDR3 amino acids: CSVLPSGTVIPDTQYF. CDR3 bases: TGCAGCGTGCTGCCATCCGGGACAGTCATCCCAGATACGCAGTATTTT.

Here the CDR3 DNA reads TGTGCCAGCAGCAGTTCGCGGGGGCGAGAGACCCAGTACTTC. This translates into CASSSSRGRETQYF. V usage is TRBV7-9 and J usage is TRBJ2-5; D is perhaps TRBD2 (7 bases). Germline CDR1 reads SEHNR; CDR2 reads FQNEAQ (reference sequence). The CDR3 runs 14 residues. Between the trimmed V and J ends, which lost 5 bases and 4 bases, there was a span of 14 bases.

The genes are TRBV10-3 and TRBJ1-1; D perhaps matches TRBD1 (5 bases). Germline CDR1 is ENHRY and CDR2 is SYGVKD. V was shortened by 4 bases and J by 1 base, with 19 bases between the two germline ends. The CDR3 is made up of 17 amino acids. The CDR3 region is CAISGLRAQDTNTEAFF. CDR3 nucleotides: TGTGCCATCAGTGGCCTTAGGGCACAGGACACGAACACTGAAGCTTTCTTT.

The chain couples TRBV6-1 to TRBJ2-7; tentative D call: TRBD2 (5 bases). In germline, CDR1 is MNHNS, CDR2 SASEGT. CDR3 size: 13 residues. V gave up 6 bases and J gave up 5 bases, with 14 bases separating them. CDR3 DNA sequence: TGTGCCAGCAGCTACGCTAGCCTCCACGAGCAGTACTTC. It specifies CASSYASLHEQYF.

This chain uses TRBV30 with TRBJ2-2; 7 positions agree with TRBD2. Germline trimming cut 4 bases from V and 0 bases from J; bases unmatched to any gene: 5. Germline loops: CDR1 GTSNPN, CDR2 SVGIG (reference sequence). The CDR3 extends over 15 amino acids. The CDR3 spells CAWKGLPANTGELFF. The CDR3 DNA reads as TGTGCCTGGAAGGGACTACCTGCGAACACCGGGGAGCTGTTTTTT.

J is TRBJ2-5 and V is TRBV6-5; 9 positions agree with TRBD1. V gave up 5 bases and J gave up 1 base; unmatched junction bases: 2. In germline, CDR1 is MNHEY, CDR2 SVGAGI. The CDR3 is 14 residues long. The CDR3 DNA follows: TGTGCCAGCAGTGTACAGGGGGCCCAAGAGACCCAGTACTTC. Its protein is CASSVQGAQETQYF.

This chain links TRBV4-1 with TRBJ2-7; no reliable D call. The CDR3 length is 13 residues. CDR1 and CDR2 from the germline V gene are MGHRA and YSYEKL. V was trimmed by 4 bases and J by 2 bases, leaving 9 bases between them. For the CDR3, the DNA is TGCGCCAGCAGCCCGAGCGAGGCCTACGAGCAGTACTTC. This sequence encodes CASSPSEAYEQYF.

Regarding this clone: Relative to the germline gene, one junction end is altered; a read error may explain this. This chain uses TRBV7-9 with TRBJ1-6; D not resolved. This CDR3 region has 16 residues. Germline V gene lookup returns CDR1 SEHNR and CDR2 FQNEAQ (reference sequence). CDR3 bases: TGTTCCAGCAGCTTAGGAGGGAGCTCCTATAATTCACCCCTCCACTTT. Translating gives CSSSLGGSSYNSPLHF.

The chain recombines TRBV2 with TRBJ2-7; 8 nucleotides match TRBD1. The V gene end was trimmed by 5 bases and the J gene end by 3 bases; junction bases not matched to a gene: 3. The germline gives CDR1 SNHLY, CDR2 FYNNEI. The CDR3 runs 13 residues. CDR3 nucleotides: TGTGCCAGCAGTACAGGGGGTAACTACGAGCAGTACTTC. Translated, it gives CASSTGGNYEQYF. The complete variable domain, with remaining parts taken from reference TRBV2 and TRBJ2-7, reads EPEVTQTPSHQVTQMGQEVILRCVPISNHLYFYWYRQILGQKVEFLVSFYNNEISEKSEIFDDQFSVERPDGSNFTLKIRSTKLEDSAMYFCASSTGGNYEQYFGPGTRLTVT.

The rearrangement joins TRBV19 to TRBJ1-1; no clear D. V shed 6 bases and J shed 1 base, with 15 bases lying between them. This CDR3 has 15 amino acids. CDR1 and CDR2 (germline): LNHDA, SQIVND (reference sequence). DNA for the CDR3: TGTGCCAGTAGGGAGGATGCGACACCGAACACTGAAGCTTTCTTT. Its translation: CASREDATPNTEAFF.

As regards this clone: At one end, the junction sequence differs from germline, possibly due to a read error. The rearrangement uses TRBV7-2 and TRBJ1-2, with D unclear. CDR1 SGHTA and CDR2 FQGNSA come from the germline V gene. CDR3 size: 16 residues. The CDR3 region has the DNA TGTGCCGGCAGCAGCACTTCTCGGGGAGGGAACTATGGCTACACCTTC. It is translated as CAGSSTSRGGNYGYTF.

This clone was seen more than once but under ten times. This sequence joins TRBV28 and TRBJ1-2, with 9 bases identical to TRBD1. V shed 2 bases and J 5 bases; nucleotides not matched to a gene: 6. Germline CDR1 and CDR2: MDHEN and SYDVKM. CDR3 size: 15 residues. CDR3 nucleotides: TGTGCCAGCAGTTTACGGGGACAGGGTCAGTATGGCTACACCTTC. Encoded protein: CASSLRGQGQYGYTF.

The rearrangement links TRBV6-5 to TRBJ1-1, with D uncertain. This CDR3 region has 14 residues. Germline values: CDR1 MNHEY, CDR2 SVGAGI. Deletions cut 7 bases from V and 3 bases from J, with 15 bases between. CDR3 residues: CASTGEVGDTEAFF. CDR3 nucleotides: TGTGCCAGCACCGGGGAGGTCGGGGACACTGAAGCTTTCTTT.